These T cell receptor beta chains were read from a single sample in a study of cytomegalovirus exposure and HLA in healthy donors. Measured with immunoSEQ multiplex PCR; TCRdb has only the in-frame clones, and not every one. The table lists about 190,000 clones, around 85% of them singletons. Material for sequencing was PBMCs. These receptors were obtained from a boy aged 2 to 10 in good health and CMV-seronegative. Each CDR3 is given with its conserved first and last residue. The order of the fields is V gene, clone size, J gene, D gene, CDR3 DNA, CDR3 protein. A D gene is named only where the DNA matches it firmly. Size is stated for part of the rows, as once, few or many counts, or as a class when the clone is expanded.

v_gene: TRBV6-5
abundance: .
j_gene: TRBJ1-2
d_gene: TRBD1
CDR3nt: TGTGCCAGCAGCTTAAACCCCAGGGGGCCTCACTACACCTTC
CDR3aa: CASSLNPRGPHYTF

v_gene: TRBV7-2
abundance: once
j_gene: TRBJ1-4
d_gene: .
CDR3nt: TGTGCCAGCAGCTTAGCCCCCGTTATCAATGAAAAACTGTTTTTT
CDR3aa: CASSLAPVINEKLFF

v_gene: TRBV11-1
abundance: once
j_gene: TRBJ2-3
d_gene: TRBD2
CDR3nt: TGTGCCAGCAGCCGTACTAGCGGGGGCCTCACAGATACGCAGTATTTT
CDR3aa: CASSRTSGGLTDTQYF

v_gene: TRBV28
abundance: .
j_gene: TRBJ1-6
d_gene: .
CDR3nt: TGTGCCAGCTGGCTCGGGGGGCGGAATAATTCACCCCTCCACTTT
CDR3aa: CASWLGGRNNSPLHF

v_gene: TRBV7-9
abundance: .
j_gene: TRBJ1-2
d_gene: TRBD1
CDR3nt: TGTGCCAGCAGCTTCTTCGGGACAGGGGACTATGGCTACACCTTC
CDR3aa: CASSFFGTGDYGYTF

v_gene: TRBV6-5
abundance: .
j_gene: TRBJ2-2
d_gene: .
CDR3nt: TGTGCCAGCACTATCCGACAGGGAGGAACCGGGGAGCTGTTTTTT
CDR3aa: CASTIRQGGTGELFF

v_gene: TRBV29-1
abundance: .
j_gene: TRBJ1-2
d_gene: .
CDR3nt: TGCAGCGTCCATCGCCGGACAGAAAAACTCTATGGCTACACCTTC
CDR3aa: CSVHRRTEKLYGYTF

v_gene: TRBV30
abundance: .
j_gene: TRBJ1-1
d_gene: .
CDR3nt: TGTGCCTGGAGCACGGACAGAGGGAACACTGAAGCTTTCTTT
CDR3aa: CAWSTDRGNTEAFF

v_gene: TRBV5-4
abundance: .
j_gene: TRBJ1-1
d_gene: .
CDR3nt: TGTGCCAGCAGCTTGGCCGTTACCTTGGGAGGGGGAAGCACTGAAGCTTTCTTT
CDR3aa: CASSLAVTLGGGSTEAFF

v_gene: TRBV27
abundance: .
j_gene: TRBJ1-5
d_gene: .
CDR3nt: TGTGCCAGCAGTTTACCCGGGATCGGTCAGCCCCAGCATTTT
CDR3aa: CASSLPGIGQPQHF

v_gene: TRBV27
abundance: .
j_gene: TRBJ1-1
d_gene: TRBD1
CDR3nt: TGTGCCAGCAGTCCAGACCCACAGGGGCCCATGGACGGTGAAGCTTTCTTT
CDR3aa: CASSPDPQGPMDGEAFF

v_gene: TRBV30
abundance: .
j_gene: TRBJ1-6
d_gene: TRBD1
CDR3nt: TGTGCCTGGAGTGTGGGACAGTATAATTCACCCCTCCACTTT
CDR3aa: CAWSVGQYNSPLHF

v_gene: TRBV10-3
abundance: .
j_gene: TRBJ1-1
d_gene: .
CDR3nt: TGTGCCATCAGAAAAAACAGGGAAACTGAAGCTTTCTTT
CDR3aa: CAIRKNRETEAFF

v_gene: TRBV7-8
abundance: .
j_gene: TRBJ1-2
d_gene: TRBD1
CDR3nt: TGTGCCAGCAGCTTAACCTGGGACAGCTCTAACTATGGCTACACCTTC
CDR3aa: CASSLTWDSSNYGYTF

v_gene: TRBV28
abundance: .
j_gene: TRBJ1-5
d_gene: TRBD1
CDR3nt: TGTGCCAGCAGTTTACCCCAGGACAGGACACAGCATTTT
CDR3aa: CASSLPQDRTQHF

v_gene: TRBV9
abundance: .
j_gene: TRBJ2-1
d_gene: .
CDR3nt: TGTGCCAGCAGCGCTTATTACAATGAGCAGTTCTTC
CDR3aa: CASSAYYNEQFF

v_gene: TRBV4-1
abundance: few
j_gene: TRBJ2-2
d_gene: TRBD2
CDR3nt: TGCGCCAGCAGCCAAGATCCCCAGCGGGGGGCCACCGGGGAGCTGTTTTTT
CDR3aa: CASSQDPQRGATGELFF

v_gene: TRBV7-8
abundance: .
j_gene: TRBJ2-7
d_gene: .
CDR3nt: TGTGCCAGCAGCTTAGAGGGAGAGGGCTACGAGCAGTACTTC
CDR3aa: CASSLEGEGYEQYF

v_gene: TRBV5-1
abundance: .
j_gene: TRBJ1-5
d_gene: .
CDR3nt: TGCGCCAGCAGCTTGGACGGGAATCAGCCCCAGCATTTT
CDR3aa: CASSLDGNQPQHF

v_gene: TRBV5-4
abundance: .
j_gene: TRBJ2-3
d_gene: .
CDR3nt: TGTGCCAGCAGCTCCCGAGAGACAGATACGCAGTATTTT
CDR3aa: CASSSRETDTQYF

v_gene: TRBV5-1
abundance: .
j_gene: TRBJ2-5
d_gene: .
CDR3nt: TGCGCCAGCAGCCGTGACACGGGGTACCAAGAGACCCAGTACTTC
CDR3aa: CASSRDTGYQETQYF

v_gene: TRBV29-1
abundance: .
j_gene: TRBJ2-5
d_gene: TRBD2
CDR3nt: TGCAGCGTTGAGCTGCGGGGGGCGGCCCCCCAAGAGACCCAGTACTTC
CDR3aa: CSVELRGAAPQETQYF

v_gene: TRBV4-1
abundance: .
j_gene: TRBJ2-1
d_gene: TRBD2
CDR3nt: TGCGCCAGCAGGGTTGAAAGGACTAGTCACAAGAGTGAGCAGTTCTTC
CDR3aa: CASRVERTSHKSEQFF

v_gene: TRBV7-9
abundance: .
j_gene: TRBJ2-1
d_gene: .
CDR3nt: TGTGCCAGCAGCTTAGGGCAGGACTACAATGAGCAGTTCTTC
CDR3aa: CASSLGQDYNEQFF

v_gene: TRBV6-6
abundance: .
j_gene: TRBJ2-2
d_gene: .
CDR3nt: TGTGCCAGCAGTTACCGGGATCTCACCGGGGAGCTGTTTTTT
CDR3aa: CASSYRDLTGELFF

v_gene: TRBV28
abundance: .
j_gene: TRBJ2-1
d_gene: TRBD1
CDR3nt: TGTGCCAGCAGTCCCGAAAGGGGACAGGGGTACAATGAGCAGTTCTTC
CDR3aa: CASSPERGQGYNEQFF

v_gene: TRBV7-9
abundance: once
j_gene: TRBJ2-6
d_gene: .
CDR3nt: TGTGCCAGCAGCTCTACCCCGGGGATCCAGTCTGGGGCCAACGTCCTGACTTTC
CDR3aa: CASSSTPGIQSGANVLTF

v_gene: TRBV5-1
abundance: once
j_gene: TRBJ1-1
d_gene: .
CDR3nt: TGCGCCAGCAGCTTGGGGAGGGTAGGCACTGAAGCTTTCTTT
CDR3aa: CASSLGRVGTEAFF

v_gene: TRBV2
abundance: .
j_gene: TRBJ1-4
d_gene: TRBD1
CDR3nt: TGTGCCAGCAGCCGACAGGGATTTAATGAAAAACTGTTTTTT
CDR3aa: CASSRQGFNEKLFF

v_gene: TRBV7-8
abundance: .
j_gene: TRBJ2-3
d_gene: .
CDR3nt: TGTGCCAGCAGCTTAGCGCTGACCAGGGCAGATACGCAGTATTTT
CDR3aa: CASSLALTRADTQYF

v_gene: TRBV6-5
abundance: .
j_gene: TRBJ2-7
d_gene: .
CDR3nt: TGTGCCAGCAGTTACTCGCACAGCTCCTACGAGCAGTACTTC
CDR3aa: CASSYSHSSYEQYF

v_gene: TRBV11-2
abundance: .
j_gene: TRBJ2-3
d_gene: TRBD2
CDR3nt: TGTGCCAGCAGACCTATATACGGGGGGGGCACAGATACGCAGTATTTT
CDR3aa: CASRPIYGGGTDTQYF

v_gene: TRBV7-8
abundance: .
j_gene: TRBJ2-5
d_gene: .
CDR3nt: TGTGCCAGCAGCTCACGACGGACTAAGCGGCCGGAGACCCAGTACTTC
CDR3aa: CASSSRRTKRPETQYF

v_gene: TRBV7-9
abundance: .
j_gene: TRBJ1-1
d_gene: TRBD1
CDR3nt: TGTGCCAGCAGCTCGACCAGGACAGGGGAAGGGGGCACTGAAGCTTTCTTT
CDR3aa: CASSSTRTGEGGTEAFF

v_gene: TRBV7-3
abundance: once
j_gene: TRBJ2-5
d_gene: TRBD1
CDR3nt: TGTGCCAGCAGCCCGGGGGGACAGGGCCAAGAGACCCAGTACTTC
CDR3aa: CASSPGGQGQETQYF

v_gene: TRBV29-1
abundance: .
j_gene: TRBJ1-5
d_gene: .
CDR3nt: TGCAGCGTTGAAGAGGAGGGTGACAGCAATCAGCCCCAGCATTTT
CDR3aa: CSVEEEGDSNQPQHF

v_gene: TRBV19
abundance: .
j_gene: TRBJ2-2
d_gene: .
CDR3nt: TGTGCCAGTAGTATTAGGCAGGTTTCTCACACCGGGGAGCTGTTTTTT
CDR3aa: CASSIRQVSHTGELFF

v_gene: TRBV5-3
abundance: .
j_gene: TRBJ2-1
d_gene: .
CDR3nt: TGTGCCACCCTCCGCGGCTCGACCTTCAATGAGCAGTTCTTC
CDR3aa: CATLRGSTFNEQFF